This T cell receptor (beta chain) was recorded in a study of T-cell memory formation after mild COVID-19 (dated by TCRdb to the early 2020s). Study-level background: TCR sequence clusters from the two donors were found to be largely donor specific. In a couple of donors, T-cell clones that expanded and contracted after mild COVID-19 were tracked by sequencing TCRalpha and TCRbeta repertoires over time. The cohort was made up of two young adult volunteers, one female and one male, who were previously healthy.

For sequencing, an Illumina NovaSeq 6000 was employed. TCRalpha and TCRbeta cDNA libraries were built by 5'RACE with constant-segment primers, adding sample barcodes and unique molecular identifiers. Trizol reagent was used to extract RNA from every sample. Libraries were amplified in two PCR steps, with a second sample barcode and Illumina TruSeq adapters added in the second step. The libraries were sequenced on an Illumina NovaSeq using 2 x 150 bp paired-end reads. In the authors' own workflow: Demultiplexing of reads and collapsing into UMI-guided consensus sequences were performed with migec v1.2.7. Using mixcr v2.1.11, the UMI consensuses were aligned to TRA and TRB V and J templates and assembled into clonotypes. A clonotype was counted as expanded or contracted only if both edgeR and NoisET called the change significant, with noise models trained on biological replicates. For edgeR calls, the thresholds were a false discovery rate-adjusted p below 0.01 and a log2 fold-change of 1. As an exploratory analysis of dynamics, max-normalized trajectories of the 1000 most abundant clonotypes were examined by PCA with hierarchical clustering. Separately sequenced CD4+ and CD8+ repertoires were used to assign a CD4 or CD8 phenotype to each responding clone. TCRdb reran the public reads through fastp at Q25 and MiXCR, keeping productive beta chains. Rows with a matching CDR3 protein are joined into one entry that keeps the most common DNA and genes. The authors' filters were not applied to this entry. The table for this sample lists approximately 440,000 distinct CDR3 sequences; around 20% of them were counted only once. Together, the top ten hold approximately 8.4% of the sample.

Ficoll-Paque density gradient centrifugation was used to isolate PBMCs. Of note for this clonotype: What antigen it recognizes has not been identified. Per-base qualities were not stored, and no clone one base away is much larger.

Results the study describes overall, beyond this receptor: Clones that contracted from day 15 to 85 showed balanced CD4/CD8 phenotypes, whereas a second wave of clones that expanded from day 15 to 37 leaned towards CD4+. The study included only a couple of mild cases, and larger cohorts that include severe cases with pre-infection samples were judged to be necessary. Contracting CD4+ clones were located mainly in the CM and EM memory subsets, whereas CD8+ clones were found to be enriched in EMRA. Some responding clones were found in pre-infection memory, which suggests that pre-existing cross-reactive memory T cells took part in the SARS-CoV-2 response. SARS-CoV-2 specificity was not confirmed for the second-wave clones peaking on day 37.

The receptor's source is an adult woman who had mild COVID-19 (a few samples of this study predate the infection). The sample titles of this study are shuffled in the database, so cell type and time point are left out; the donor was told from shared clones. The sequenced material came from PBMCs or a T cell subset sorted from them (not recorded which).

The nucleotide sequence reads as follows: TGTGCCAGCAGGTCCAGGCTAATCAGGGCGGGGGTTACGTACGAGCAGTACTTC. Its translation is CASRSRLIRAGVTYEQYF. This chain joins TRBV5-5 to TRBJ2-7; 7 central bases correspond to TRBD2. Sequences SGHKS (CDR1) and YYEKEE (CDR2) are obtained from the germline V gene (reference sequence). V is cut back by 5 bases and J by 4 bases, with 21 bases in the junction unmatched. From cysteine to phenylalanine, the CDR3 is 18 amino acids long. Only the CDR3 DNA is retained, 54 bases long and in frame from the first base.